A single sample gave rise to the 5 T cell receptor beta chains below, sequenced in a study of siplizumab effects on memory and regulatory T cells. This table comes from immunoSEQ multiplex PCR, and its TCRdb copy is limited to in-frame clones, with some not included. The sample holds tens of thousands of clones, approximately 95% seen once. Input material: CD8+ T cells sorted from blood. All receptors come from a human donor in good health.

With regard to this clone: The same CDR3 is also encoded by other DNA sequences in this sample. The CDR3 region is CASGPQGGLTAGELFF. Here the CDR3 DNA reads TGTGCCAGCGGACCTCAAGGAGGATTAACAGCCGGGGAGCTGTTTTTT. The chain employs TRBV18 and TRBJ2-2; a possible D gene is TRBD2 (5 bases). This CDR3 has 16 amino acids. Germline CDR1 reads KGHSH; CDR2 reads LQKENI. Trimming removed 8 bases at V and 6 bases at J, with 22 bases between.

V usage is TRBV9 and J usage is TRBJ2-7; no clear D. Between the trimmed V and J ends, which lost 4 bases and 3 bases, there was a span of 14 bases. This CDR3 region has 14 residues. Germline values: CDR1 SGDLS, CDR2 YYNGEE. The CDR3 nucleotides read TGTGCCAGCAGCCTGACTGAAGCAGGCTACGAGCAGTACTTC. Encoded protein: CASSLTEAGYEQYF.

The CDR3 reads CASSYIRGGQETQYF. CDR3 nucleotides: TGTGCCAGCAGTTATATTAGGGGTGGCCAAGAGACCCAGTACTTC. The J gene is TRBJ2-5, the V gene TRBV6-5, with D possibly matching TRBD1 (5 bases). V dropped 3 bases and J dropped 1 base, with 12 bases sitting between them. CDR3 size: 15 residues. CDR1 and CDR2 from the germline V gene are MNHEY and SVGAGI.

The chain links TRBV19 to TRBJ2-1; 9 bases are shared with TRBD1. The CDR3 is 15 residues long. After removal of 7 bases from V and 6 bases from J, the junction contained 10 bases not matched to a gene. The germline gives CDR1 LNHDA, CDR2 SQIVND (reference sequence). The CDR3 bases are TGTGCCAGTAATACCGGGACAGGGAGCGCCAATGAGCAGTTCTTC. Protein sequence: CASNTGTGSANEQFF.

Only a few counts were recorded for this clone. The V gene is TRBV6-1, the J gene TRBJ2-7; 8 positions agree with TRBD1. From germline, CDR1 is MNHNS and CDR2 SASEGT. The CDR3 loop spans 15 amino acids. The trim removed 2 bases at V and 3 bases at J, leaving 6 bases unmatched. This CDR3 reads CASSELAGGFYEQYF. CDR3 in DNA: TGTGCCAGCAGTGAATTGGCAGGGGGCTTCTACGAGCAGTACTTC.